Below are 26 T cell receptor beta chains sequenced from a single sample in a study of breast tumors, draining lymph nodes, adjacent tissues. TCRdb reanalysed the multiplex PCR reads using MiXCR and keeps one entry per CDR3 protein. The repertoire holds 150,000 to 200,000 distinct CDR3 sequences, with roughly 30% as singletons. Axillary draining lymph nodes of breast cancer patients supplied the node samples. Sequenced: axillary lymph node tissue. These TCRs come from a female donor with breast cancer. Some clones in this sample may be carry-over from other donors' samples.

This clonotype has at least ten counts. V usage is TRBV19 and J usage is TRBJ1-4; D call uncertain. CDR3 length equals 14 residues. Germline V gene sequence: CDR1 LNHDA, CDR2 SQIVND (reference sequence). V shed 4 bases and J shed 4 bases, with 10 bases lying between them. The CDR3 region has the DNA TGTGCCAGTAGTAGCGCGGCCTTTAATGAAAAACTGTTTTTT. It translates to CASSSAAFNEKLFF.

This clonotype came up many times. V usage is TRBV6-6 and J usage is TRBJ1-6, with D unresolved. This CDR3 region has 16 residues. The germline gives CDR1 MNHNY, CDR2 SVGAGI (reference sequence). Trimming took 4 bases from V and 8 from J, leaving 18 bases between them. CDR3 nucleotide sequence: TGTGCCAGCAGTTCCTTAGACTACAGATACCATTCACCCCTCCACTTT. Encoded protein: CASSSLDYRYHSPLHF.

This clonotype was picked up many times. The chain recombines TRBV13 with TRBJ1-2, with a possible D match to TRBD1 (5 bases). The CDR3 has 15 amino acids. Deletions cut 0 bases from V and 4 bases from J, with 12 bases between. Germline assignment: CDR1 PRHDT and CDR2 FYEKMQ (reference sequence). The CDR3 bases are TGTGCCAGCAGCTTAGGCGCCAGGGAGGCCTATGGCTACACCTTC. Translating gives CASSLGAREAYGYTF.

The table lists this clonotype with a few counts. One base away lies a much larger clone, so this may be a sequencing read error. The chain carries TRBV9 and TRBJ2-7; 9 nucleotides agree with TRBD1. This CDR3 has 14 residues. The germline gives CDR1 SGDLS, CDR2 YYNGEE. The CDR3 DNA follows: TGTGCCAGCAGCGTGGGACAGGGCCTTTTCGAGCAGTCCTTC. This translates into CASSVGQGLFEQSF. The variable domain in full, with the rest retrieved from reference TRBV9 and TRBJ2-7, is DSGVTQTPKHLITATGQRVTLRCSPRSGDLSVYWYQQSLDQGLQFLIQYYNGEERAKGNILERFSAQQFPDLHSELNLSSLELGDSALYFCASSVGQGLFEQSFGPGTRLTVT.

With regard to this clonotype: A much larger clone is a single base away; this may be a read error. The V gene is TRBV27, the J gene TRBJ1-6, with D perhaps TRBD1 (5 bases). The ends were cut back, 5 bases at V and 5 bases at J, with 22 bases in the middle. Germline V gene sequence: CDR1 MNHEY, CDR2 SMNVEV (reference sequence). The CDR3 is 18 amino acids. The CDR3 sequence: CASSLRPRTYAHNSPLHF. CDR3 coding DNA: TGTGCCAGCAGTCTTCGACCCCGGACATATGCCCATAATTCACCCCTCCACTTT.

Comment on this clonotype: No DNA is shown, since the ends of the CDR3 on it are uncertain; the CDR3 is the one TCRdb lists. The CDR3 spells CASSFRQTSYEQYFGPGTGELFF. The chain uses TRBV6-5 and TRBJ2-2; TRBD1, the D gene given by the table, was not confirmed from the DNA. The CDR3 spans 23 amino acids, including both terminal residues. Per germline, CDR1 MNHEY and CDR2 SVGAGI.

This clonotype was seen repeatedly, ten times or more. The chain is built from TRBV30 and TRBJ1-6; D remains ambiguous. The length of the CDR3 is 14 residues. V was clipped by 3 bases and J by 0 bases, with 6 bases between them. Germline V gene sequence: CDR1 GTSNPN, CDR2 SVGIG (reference sequence). The chain's CDR3 is CAWRGSSYNSPLHF. CDR3 coding DNA: TGTGCCTGGAGAGGGAGCTCCTATAATTCACCCCTCCACTTT.

Ten or more counts support this clonotype. The chain has TRBV4-2 and TRBJ2-1, with 16 bases that match TRBD2. This CDR3 contains 17 residues. V lost 3 bases and J lost 10; bases outside the gene matches: 9. Germline V gives CDR1 LGHNA, CDR2 YNFKEQ. CDR3 DNA sequence: TGTGCCAGCAGCCAGGGAACCGGGACTAGCGGGAGGGTAGAGCAGTTCTTC. It yields the protein CASSQGTGTSGRVEQFF.

This clonotype was counted between two and nine times. The chain is built from TRBV4-1 and TRBJ1-2, with D uncertain. V lost 0 bases and J lost 5, with 7 bases in between. This CDR3 contains 13 residues. CDR1 MGHRA and CDR2 YSYEKL come from the germline V gene. The CDR3 region has the DNA TGCGCCAGCAGCCAAGAACAGATTTATGGCTACACCTTC. It is translated as CASSQEQIYGYTF.

In its sample, this clonotype was seen many times. CDR3 sequence reads: CASSLVTGGPFSEQYF. In DNA, the CDR3 is TGTGCCAGCAGCTTGGTGACCGGGGGTCCTTTTAGTGAGCAGTACTTC. The V gene is TRBV7-3, the J gene TRBJ2-7, with D perhaps TRBD2 (6 bases). The germline V and J ends were trimmed by 3 bases and 7 bases, with 22 bases remaining between them. This CDR3 contains 16 residues. Germline loops: CDR1 SGHTA, CDR2 FQGTGA.

Many counts were recorded for this clonotype. This CDR3 is CASSQKEIRSSYNEQFF. In DNA, the CDR3 is TGCGCCAGCAGCCAAAAGGAGATCCGCAGCTCCTACAATGAGCAGTTCTTC. The rearrangement joins TRBV4-1 to TRBJ2-1; no firm D call. Per germline, CDR1 MGHRA and CDR2 YSYEKL. This CDR3 spans 17 amino acids. Trimming shortened V by 2 bases and J by 0 bases, and 14 bases separated the two germline ends.

Only a few counts were recorded for this clonotype. V gene TRBV12-3 or TRBV12-4 combines with J gene TRBJ1-1; D possibly corresponds to TRBD1 (5 bases). The V end was cut by 0 bases, the J end by 11 bases, with 19 bases between. The CDR3 contains 15 residues. DNA of the CDR3: TGTGCCAGCAGTTTAGCGCTAATACGGGGGAGTAGGGCTTTCTTT. It specifies CASSLALIRGSRAFF.

This clonotype was recorded many times. The V and J genes are TRBV6-2 or TRBV6-3 and TRBJ1-5; D unclear. Trimming stripped 8 bases from V and 7 bases from J, with 15 bases between. The CDR3 sequence is 13 residues long. Per the germline V gene, CDR1 is MNHEY and CDR2 is SVGEGT. The CDR3 sequence: CASGLSGYQPQHF. Written as DNA, the CDR3 is TGTGCCAGCGGACTCTCGGGTTACCAGCCCCAGCATTTT.

This clonotype showed up many times. The V and J genes are TRBV5-8 and TRBJ2-5; possibly TRBD1 or TRBD2 for D (5 bases each). The V gene lost 0 bases and the J gene lost 5 bases, with 14 bases spanning the gap. Germline V gives CDR1 SGHTS, CDR2 YDEGEE. CDR3 length equals 15 residues. The chain's CDR3 is CASSLDEGLGETQYF. The CDR3 nucleotides read TGTGCCAGCAGCTTGGATGAGGGGCTTGGGGAGACCCAGTACTTC. Full variable domain (missing parts from reference TRBV5-8 and TRBJ2-5): EAGVTQSPTHLIKTRGQQATLRCSPISGHTSVYWYQQALGLGLQFLLWYDEGEERNRGNFPPRFSGRQFPNYSSELNVNALELEDSALYLCASSLDEGLGETQYFGPGTRLLVL.

This clonotype was seen at least ten times. V and J are TRBV11-3 and TRBJ2-1, with TRBD1 matching 9 bases. Germline V lookup: CDR1 SGHNT, CDR2 YENEEA. The V gene end was trimmed by 2 bases and the J gene end by 4 bases; junction bases not matched to a gene: 3. CDR3 length equals 15 residues. The CDR3 nucleotides read TGTGCCAGCAGCTTACTCGGACAGGGGTACAATGAGCAGTTCTTC. Protein: CASSLLGQGYNEQFF.

This clonotype occurred many times. V usage is TRBV7-8 and J usage is TRBJ2-7; the match to TRBD2 covers 8 bases. Trimming cost V 2 bases and J 5 bases; bases outside gene matches: 20. The CDR3 has 19 residues. Germline loops: CDR1 SGHVS, CDR2 FQNEAQ. CDR3 region: CASSLSSPLFSGNVNEQYF. The CDR3, as DNA: TGTGCCAGCAGCTTATCTTCCCCTTTATTTAGCGGGAATGTCAACGAGCAGTACTTC.

This clonotype has at least ten counts. The J gene is TRBJ1-2, the V gene TRBV7-6; no clear D gene. With 3 bases removed from V and 5 bases from J, the gap between germline ends came to 10 bases. Germline V lookup: CDR1 SGHVS, CDR2 FNYEAQ. This CDR3 spans 13 amino acids. The CDR3 spells CASSFSGLYGYTF. As DNA, the CDR3 is TGTGCCAGCAGCTTTTCGGGTTTATATGGCTACACCTTC.

This clonotype came up a few times. The chain links TRBV3-2 to TRBJ2-2; the D call in the table, TRBD1, was not verified against the DNA. TRBV3-2 has pseudogene status. The CDR3 covers 14 residues. The CDR3 loop reads CARTGTINTGELFF. CDR3 DNA sequence: TGTGCCAGGACCGGGACAATTAACACCGGGGAGCTGTTTTTT.

This clonotype was found many times. The rearrangement uses TRBV7-8 and TRBJ1-5; D is perhaps TRBD1 (5 bases). The germline CDR1 and CDR2 sequences are SGHVS and FQNEAQ. V was trimmed by 4 bases and J by 0 bases, leaving 19 bases between them. This CDR3 region has 18 residues. The CDR3 sequence is CASSSGFLSGGSNQPQHF. The DNA for the CDR3 is TGTGCCAGCAGCTCAGGGTTCCTAAGCGGGGGTAGCAATCAGCCCCAGCATTTT.

There are a few counts of this clonotype. A much larger clone lies a single base off, so this may be a read error. This sequence joins TRBV5-1 and TRBJ2-1; possibly TRBD2 for D (5 bases). Germline CDR1 and CDR2: SGHRS and YFSETQ. The CDR3 spans 13 residues. CDR3 in amino acids: CASSLDSYNDQFF. Here the CDR3 DNA reads TGCGCCAGCAGCCTGGACTCTTACAATGACCAGTTCTTC.

On this clonotype: Sequence at one end of the junction differs from germline and may be a read error. The chain is built from TRBV7-8 and TRBJ1-5; D is unclear. Germline V lookup: CDR1 SGHVS, CDR2 FQNEAQ. The CDR3 length is 15 residues. The CDR3 coding sequence is TGTGCCTGCAGCTTATCGGCGGATCTGGGGCAGCCCCAGCATTTT. It codes for CACSLSADLGQPQHF.

This clonotype has just a few counts. A much larger clone lies one base from this, so it may be a read error. The chain uses TRBV12-3 or TRBV12-4 and TRBJ1-2; tentatively, D is TRBD1 (6 bases). V lost 3 bases, J lost 4 bases, and 15 bases lay in between. This CDR3 comprises 15 residues. The CDR3 loop is CASSFAAGGSYGYTF. As DNA, the CDR3 is TGTGCCAGCAGTTTCGCCGCGGGGGGCAGCTATGGCTACACCTTC.

Points on this clonotype: This may come from a read error, since a much larger clone is one base off. This chain connects TRBV20-1 to TRBJ2-7; D assignment may be TRBD1 or TRBD2 (5 bases each). Per the germline V gene, CDR1 is DFQATT and CDR2 is SNEGSKA (reference sequence). This CDR3 spans 14 amino acids. For the CDR3, the DNA is TGCAGTGCTAGGGAGAGGGACCCATCCTCCGAGCAGTACTTC. This translates into CSARERDPSSEQYF.

This clonotype was recorded many times. This sequence joins TRBV7-9 and TRBJ2-5; unclear D gene. V was cut by 5 bases and J by 2 bases, with 12 bases left in between. Germline CDR1 and CDR2: SEHNR and FQNEAQ (reference sequence). The CDR3 sequence is 14 residues long. In nucleotides, the CDR3 is TGTGCCAGCAGCCCCCGCGCGCTTCAAGAGACCCAGTACTTC. Its translation: CASSPRALQETQYF.

Of note for this clonotype: A much bigger clone sits one base away, suggesting this may be a read error. The chain joins TRBV11-2 to TRBJ2-5; the match to TRBD2 covers 7 bases. The germline V gene encodes CDR1 SGHAT and CDR2 FQNNGV. This CDR3 is 14 amino acids long. The CDR3 DNA reads TGTGCCAGCAGCTTCCGGGACTACCAAGAGACCCAGTGCTTC. It codes for CASSFRDYQETQCF.

This clonotype was detected only a few times. The chain employs TRBV28 and TRBJ1-4; TRBD1 matches 8 bases. The length of the CDR3 is 16 residues. Unmatched junction bases numbered 9, after V lost 7 bases and J lost 2 bases. CDR1 and CDR2 from the germline V gene are MDHEN and SYDVKM. The CDR3 sequence is CASNLGYRGTNEKLFF. The CDR3 DNA reads TGTGCCAGCAATCTCGGCTACAGGGGGACTAATGAAAAACTGTTTTTT.